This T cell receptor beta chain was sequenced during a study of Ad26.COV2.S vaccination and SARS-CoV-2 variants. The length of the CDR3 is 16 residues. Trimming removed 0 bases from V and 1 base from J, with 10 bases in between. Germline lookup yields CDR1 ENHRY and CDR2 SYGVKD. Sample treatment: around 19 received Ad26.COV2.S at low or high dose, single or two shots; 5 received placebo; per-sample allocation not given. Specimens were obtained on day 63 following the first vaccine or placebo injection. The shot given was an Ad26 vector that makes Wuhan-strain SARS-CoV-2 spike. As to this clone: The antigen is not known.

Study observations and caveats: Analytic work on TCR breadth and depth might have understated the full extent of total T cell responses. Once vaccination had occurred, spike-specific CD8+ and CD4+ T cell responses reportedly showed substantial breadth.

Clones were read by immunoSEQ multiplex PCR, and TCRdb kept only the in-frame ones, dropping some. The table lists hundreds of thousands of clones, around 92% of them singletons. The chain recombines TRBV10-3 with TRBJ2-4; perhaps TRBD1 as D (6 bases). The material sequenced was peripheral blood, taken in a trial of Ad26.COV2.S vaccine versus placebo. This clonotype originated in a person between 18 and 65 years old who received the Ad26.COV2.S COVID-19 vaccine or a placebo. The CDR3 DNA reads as TGTGCCATCAGTGAGTCAGGGGGTACGGCCAAAAACATTCAGTACTTC. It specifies CAISESGGTAKNIQYF.